These 13 T cell receptor beta chains were all obtained from the same sample, sequenced in a study of cytomegalovirus exposure and HLA in healthy donors. PCR amplification relied on 60 Vbeta primers (plus 13 Jbeta primers). Only in-frame clones appear in the TCRdb table, and some are missing; sequencing was by immunoSEQ multiplex PCR. Seen here are about 120,000 clones, around 86% observed once, and the top ten hold less than 2.5%. Sequencing was carried out using PBMCs. Receptors were obtained from a woman aged 40 to 49 in good health and CMV-seronegative.

The chain combines TRBV19 with TRBJ2-6; 9 bases align to TRBD1. Germline loops: CDR1 LNHDA, CDR2 SQIVND (reference sequence). The ends lost 6 bases at V and 0 bases at J; junction bases unmatched: 9. CDR3 size: 18 residues. CDR3 region: CASRQGALLFSGANVLTF. The CDR3 bases are TGTGCCAGTAGACAGGGGGCGCTTCTCTTCTCTGGGGCCAACGTCCTGACTTTC. Full variable domain (missing parts from reference TRBV19 and TRBJ2-6): DGGITQSPKYLFRKEGQNVTLSCEQNLNHDAMYWYRQDPGQGLRLIYYSQIVNDFQKGDIAEGYSVSREKKESFPLTVTSAQKNPTAFYLCASRQGALLFSGANVLTFGAGSRLTVL.

Only one count was recorded for this clone. The chain joins TRBV27 to TRBJ2-1; 12 bases fit TRBD2. CDR1 is MNHEY and CDR2 is SMNVEV in the germline V gene (reference sequence). This CDR3 is built from 16 residues. Trimming cost V 5 bases and J 8 bases; bases outside gene matches: 10. This CDR3 reads CASSLPGLAGRDEQFF. In DNA form, the CDR3 reads TGTGCCAGCAGTCTCCCGGGACTAGCGGGTAGGGATGAGCAGTTCTTC.

V gene TRBV29-1 combines with J gene TRBJ1-2, with D maybe TRBD1 (5 bases). This CDR3 is 14 amino acids long. The germline V gene encodes CDR1 SQVTM and CDR2 ANQGSEA. The germline V and J ends were trimmed by 3 bases and 6 bases, with 17 bases remaining between them. The CDR3 DNA is TGCAGCGTTGAGGGTCGGCGGGGCGTAAATGGCTACACCTTC. Its translation: CSVEGRRGVNGYTF.

This chain links TRBV5-4 with TRBJ2-7; the D gene is possibly TRBD2 (6 bases). Trimming shortened V by 4 bases and J by 0 bases, and 14 bases separated the two germline ends. Germline V gene data show CDR1 as SGHNT and CDR2 as YYREEE (reference sequence). The CDR3 totals 15 residues. In DNA, the CDR3 is TGTGCCAGCAGCCATGACGGAGGGAGCTCCTACGAGCAGTACTTC. Protein product: CASSHDGGSSYEQYF. The full variable domain, with the rest looked up from reference TRBV5-4 and TRBJ2-7, is ETGVTQSPTHLIKTRGQQVTLRCSSQSGHNTVSWYQQALGQGPQFIFQYYREEENGRGNFPPRFSGLQFPNYSSELNVNALELDDSALYLCASSHDGGSSYEQYFGPGTRLTVT.

The J gene is TRBJ1-6, the V gene TRBV27; 7 nucleotides match TRBD1. CDR1 and CDR2 (germline): MNHEY, SMNVEV (reference sequence). J was trimmed by 4 bases and V by 3 bases; bases with no gene match: 15. The CDR3 loop spans 19 amino acids. DNA for the CDR3: TGTGCCAGCAGTTTCCGAGGGGGCGTTAATACTCGGTATAATTCACCCCTCCACTTT. As protein: CASSFRGGVNTRYNSPLHF.

This chain uses TRBV27 with TRBJ2-3; 9 nucleotides agree with TRBD1. V trimming: 1 base; J trimming: 6 bases; junction bases outside the gene matches: 11. This CDR3 contains 17 residues. The germline V gene has CDR1 MNHEY and CDR2 SMNVEV (reference sequence). CDR3 amino acids: CASSLYSPQGTGDTQYF. For the CDR3, the DNA is TGTGCCAGCAGTTTATATTCCCCACAGGGGACAGGGGATACGCAGTATTTT.

The genes are TRBV19 and TRBJ1-2; 7 bases align to TRBD1. The germline CDR1 and CDR2 sequences are LNHDA and SQIVND (reference sequence). Losses at the gene ends were 7 bases for V and 2 bases for J; bases not matched to a gene: 10. There are 15 residues in the CDR3. The CDR3 region has the DNA TGTGCCAGTACCGCCGAGGGACAGCCGAACTATGGCTACACCTTC. This encodes CASTAEGQPNYGYTF.

V and J are TRBV29-1 and TRBJ1-1, with TRBD1 identical over 7 bases. The germline V gene encodes CDR1 SQVTM and CDR2 ANQGSEA. V lost 0 bases to trimming and J lost 10 bases; unmatched junction nucleotides: 8. The CDR3 covers 13 residues. Here the CDR3 reads CSVEDHSPGGAFF. The CDR3 nucleotides are TGCAGCGTTGAAGATCATTCCCCAGGGGGAGCTTTCTTT.

The chain couples TRBV5-8 to TRBJ2-7; TRBD2 agrees at 7 bases. Germline CDR1 reads SGHTS; CDR2 reads YDEGEE. V shed 4 bases, J shed 0 bases, and the junction held 10 bases outside the gene matches. The CDR3 is 16 amino acids. DNA for the CDR3: TGTGCCAGCAGCACAACTAGCGCCGCTAGCTCCTACGAGCAGTACTTC. Its protein product is CASSTTSAASSYEQYF. Drawing the rest from reference TRBV5-8 and TRBJ2-7, the complete variable domain is EAGVTQSPTHLIKTRGQQATLRCSPISGHTSVYWYQQALGLGLQFLLWYDEGEERNRGNFPPRFSGRQFPNYSSELNVNALELEDSALYLCASSTTSAASSYEQYFGPGTRLTVT.

The V call is TRBV7-2, the J call TRBJ2-1; a weak D match, TRBD2 (5 bases). V shed 2 bases and J shed 2 bases, with 10 bases lying between them. Germline V gene data show CDR1 as SGHTA and CDR2 as FQGNSA. The CDR3 consists of 15 residues. This CDR3 reads CASSLMKGAYNEQFF. For the CDR3, the DNA is TGTGCCAGCAGCTTAATGAAGGGAGCCTACAATGAGCAGTTCTTC.

J is TRBJ1-3 and V is TRBV2; D not certain. The germline gives CDR1 SNHLY, CDR2 FYNNEI. The CDR3 runs 12 residues. Trimming shortened V by 8 bases and J by 0 bases, and 5 bases separated the two germline ends. The CDR3 is CASGTSGNTIYF. CDR3 nucleotides: TGTGCCAGCGGCACCTCTGGAAACACCATATATTTT.

This sequence joins TRBV11-2 and TRBJ2-3, with TRBD1 identical over 10 bases. After removal of 6 bases from V and 6 bases from J, the junction contained 12 bases not matched to a gene. CDR1 and CDR2 from the germline V gene are SGHAT and FQNNGV. The CDR3 has 16 residues. The CDR3 sequence: CASSFGQGGKVDTQYF. CDR3 bases: TGTGCCAGCAGTTTCGGACAGGGGGGGAAGGTGGATACGCAGTATTTT.

The chain employs TRBV9 and TRBJ2-3; 12 bases match TRBD2. Germline V gives CDR1 SGDLS, CDR2 YYNGEE. This CDR3 has 17 residues. V dropped 3 bases and J dropped 2; count of bases not matched to a gene: 7. This CDR3 is CASSAGTSGLHTDTQYF. In DNA, the CDR3 is TGTGCCAGCAGCGCCGGGACTAGCGGGCTACACACAGATACGCAGTATTTT.